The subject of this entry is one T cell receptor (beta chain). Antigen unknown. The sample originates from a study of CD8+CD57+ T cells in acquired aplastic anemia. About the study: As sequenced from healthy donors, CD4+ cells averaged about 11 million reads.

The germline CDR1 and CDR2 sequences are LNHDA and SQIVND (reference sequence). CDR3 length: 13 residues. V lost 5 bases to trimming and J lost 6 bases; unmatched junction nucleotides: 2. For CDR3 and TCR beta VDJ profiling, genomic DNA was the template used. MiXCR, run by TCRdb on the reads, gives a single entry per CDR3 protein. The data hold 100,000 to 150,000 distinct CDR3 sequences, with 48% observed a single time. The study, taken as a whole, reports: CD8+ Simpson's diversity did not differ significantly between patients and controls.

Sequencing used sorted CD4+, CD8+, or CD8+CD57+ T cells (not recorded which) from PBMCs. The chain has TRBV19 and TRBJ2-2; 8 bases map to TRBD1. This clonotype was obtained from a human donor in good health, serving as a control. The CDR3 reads CASSPQGAGELFF. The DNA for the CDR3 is TGTGCCAGTAGTCCACAGGGGGCCGGGGAGCTGTTTTTT.